This T cell receptor beta chain was profiled in a study of Graves' ophthalmopathy and Graves' hyperthyroidism. About the research overall: Peripheral blood was obtained at first diagnosis, ahead of any treatment.

On this clonotype itself: The target antigen is unknown.

The CDR3 loop spans 14 amino acids. Germline CDR1 reads SQVTM; CDR2 reads ANQGSEA. Trimming took 0 bases from V and 3 from J, leaving 11 bases between them. Researchers took RNA transcripts and amplified TCR beta CDR3 regions from them. HTBI-primed RT-PCR formed the first round, and a multiplex PCR formed the second. TCRdb re-derived calls from the multiplex PCR reads in MiXCR, one entry per CDR3 protein. The sample consists of about 620,000 distinct CDR3 sequences, 22% of them appearing once. Researchers turned away patients with other autoimmune diseases, uncontrolled infections, pregnancy or lactation. Broader study findings: The 13-signature model separated ophthalmopathy from stable hyperthyroidism at over 85% sensitivity and around 80% specificity. The model forecast ophthalmopathy progression, reaching under 71% sensitivity and roughly 72% specificity.

This TCR was recovered from a woman aged 18 to 35 with stable Graves' hyperthyroidism. Some clones in this sample may be carry-over from other donors' samples. Sequencing was performed on peripheral blood. The rearrangement links TRBV29-1 to TRBJ2-5, with a tentative D call TRBD2 (6 bases). The CDR3 DNA sequence: TGCAGCGTTGAAGATCCGGGAGACAAAGAGACCCAGTACTTC. Translation gives CSVEDPGDKETQYF.